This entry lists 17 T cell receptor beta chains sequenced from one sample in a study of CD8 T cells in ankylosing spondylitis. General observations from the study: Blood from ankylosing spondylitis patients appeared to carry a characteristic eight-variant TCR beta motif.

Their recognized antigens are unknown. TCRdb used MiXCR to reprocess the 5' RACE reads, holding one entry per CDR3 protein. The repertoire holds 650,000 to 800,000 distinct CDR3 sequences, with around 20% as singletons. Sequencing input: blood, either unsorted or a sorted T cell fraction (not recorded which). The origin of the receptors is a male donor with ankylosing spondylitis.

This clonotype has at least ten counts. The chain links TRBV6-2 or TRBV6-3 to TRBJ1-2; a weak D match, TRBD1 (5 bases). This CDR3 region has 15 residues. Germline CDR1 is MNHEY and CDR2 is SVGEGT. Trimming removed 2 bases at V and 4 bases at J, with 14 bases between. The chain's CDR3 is CASSYLGRKSYGYTF. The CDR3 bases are TGTGCCAGCAGTTACCTGGGACGGAAGAGCTATGGCTACACCTTC.

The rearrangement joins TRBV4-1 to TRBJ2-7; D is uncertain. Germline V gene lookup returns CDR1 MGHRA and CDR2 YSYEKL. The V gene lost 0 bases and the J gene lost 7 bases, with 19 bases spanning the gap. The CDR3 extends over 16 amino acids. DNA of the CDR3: TGCGCCAGCAGCCAAGACATTTCTCTGACCGTAGGTGAGCAGTACTTC. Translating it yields CASSQDISLTVGEQYF.

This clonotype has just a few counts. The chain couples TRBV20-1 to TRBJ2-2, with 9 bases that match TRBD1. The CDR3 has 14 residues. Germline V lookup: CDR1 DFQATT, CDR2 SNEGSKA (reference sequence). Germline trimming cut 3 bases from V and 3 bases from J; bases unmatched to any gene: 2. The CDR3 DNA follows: TGCAGTGCTAGCAGGACAGGGGACACCGGGGAGCTGTTTTTT. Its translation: CSASRTGDTGELFF.

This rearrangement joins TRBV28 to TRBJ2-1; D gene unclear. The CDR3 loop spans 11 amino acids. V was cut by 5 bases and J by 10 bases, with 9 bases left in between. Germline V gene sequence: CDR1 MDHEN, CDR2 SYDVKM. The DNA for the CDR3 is TGTGCCAGCAGTGCAAATAGGGAGCAGTTCTTC. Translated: CASSANREQFF. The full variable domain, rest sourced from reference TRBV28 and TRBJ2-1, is DVKVTQSSRYLVKRTGEKVFLECVQDMDHENMFWYRQDPGLGLRLIYFSYDVKMKEKGDIPEGYSVSREKKERFSLILESASTNQTSMYLCASSANREQFFGPGTRLTVL.

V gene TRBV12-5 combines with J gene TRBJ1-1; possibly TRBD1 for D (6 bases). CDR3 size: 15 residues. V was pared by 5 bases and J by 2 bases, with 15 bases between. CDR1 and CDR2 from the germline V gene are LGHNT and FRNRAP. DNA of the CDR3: TGTGCTAGTGGTCCCCACCGGGGGCTCAACACTGAAGCTTTCTTT. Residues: CASGPHRGLNTEAFF.

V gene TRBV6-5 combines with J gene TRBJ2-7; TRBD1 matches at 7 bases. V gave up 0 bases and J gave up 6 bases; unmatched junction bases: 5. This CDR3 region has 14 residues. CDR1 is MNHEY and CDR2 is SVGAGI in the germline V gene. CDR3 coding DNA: TGTGCCAGCAGTTACTCCCGGGACAGTTTCGAGCAGTACTTC. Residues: CASSYSRDSFEQYF.

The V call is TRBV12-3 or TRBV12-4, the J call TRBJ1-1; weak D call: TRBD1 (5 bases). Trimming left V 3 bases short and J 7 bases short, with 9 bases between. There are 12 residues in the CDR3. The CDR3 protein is CASSFGGFEAFF. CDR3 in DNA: TGTGCCAGCAGTTTTGGGGGATTTGAAGCTTTCTTT.

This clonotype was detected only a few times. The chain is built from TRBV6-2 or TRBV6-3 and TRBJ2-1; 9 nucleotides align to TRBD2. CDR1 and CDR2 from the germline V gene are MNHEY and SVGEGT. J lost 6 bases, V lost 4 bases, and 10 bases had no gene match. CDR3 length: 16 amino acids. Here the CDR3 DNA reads TGTGCCAGCAGTTGGTCCTCGGGGCGGGGGGGCAATGAGCAGTTCTTC. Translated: CASSWSSGRGGNEQFF.

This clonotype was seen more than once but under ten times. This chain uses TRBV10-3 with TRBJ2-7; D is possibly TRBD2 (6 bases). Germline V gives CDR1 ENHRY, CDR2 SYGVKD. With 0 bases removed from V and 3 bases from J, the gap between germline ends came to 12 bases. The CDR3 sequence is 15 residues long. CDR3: CAISESTGLNYEQYF. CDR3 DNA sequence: TGTGCCATCAGTGAGTCGACGGGACTCAACTACGAGCAGTACTTC.

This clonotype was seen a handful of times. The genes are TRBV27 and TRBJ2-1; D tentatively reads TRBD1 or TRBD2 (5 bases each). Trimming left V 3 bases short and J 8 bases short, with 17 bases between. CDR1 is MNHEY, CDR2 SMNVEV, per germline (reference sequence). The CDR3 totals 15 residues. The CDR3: CASSLGTSPPDEQFF. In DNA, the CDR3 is TGTGCCAGCAGTTTGGGGACCTCGCCACCGGATGAGCAGTTCTTC.

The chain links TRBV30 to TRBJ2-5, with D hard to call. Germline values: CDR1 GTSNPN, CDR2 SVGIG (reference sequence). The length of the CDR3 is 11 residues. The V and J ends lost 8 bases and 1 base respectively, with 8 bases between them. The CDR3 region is CAADFQETQYF. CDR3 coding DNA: TGTGCCGCCGATTTCCAAGAGACCCAGTACTTC.

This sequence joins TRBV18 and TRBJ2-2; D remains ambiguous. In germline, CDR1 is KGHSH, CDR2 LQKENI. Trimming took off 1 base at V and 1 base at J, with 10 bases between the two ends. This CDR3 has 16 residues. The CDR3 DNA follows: TGTGCCAGCTCACCACGCTTGGTAAAGAACACCGGGGAGCTGTTTTTT. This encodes CASSPRLVKNTGELFF.

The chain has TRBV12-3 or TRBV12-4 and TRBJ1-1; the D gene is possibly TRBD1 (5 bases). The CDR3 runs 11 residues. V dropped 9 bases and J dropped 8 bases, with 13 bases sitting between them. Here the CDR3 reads CARTSGMEAFF. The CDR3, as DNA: TGTGCCAGGACGTCAGGGATGGAAGCTTTCTTT.

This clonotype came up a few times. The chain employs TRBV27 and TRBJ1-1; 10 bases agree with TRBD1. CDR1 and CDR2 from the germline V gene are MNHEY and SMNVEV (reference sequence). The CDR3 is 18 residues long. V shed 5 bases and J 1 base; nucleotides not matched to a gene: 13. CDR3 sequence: CASSPFPGTGEGNTEAFF. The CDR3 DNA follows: TGTGCCAGCAGTCCGTTCCCCGGGACAGGGGAGGGGAACACTGAAGCTTTCTTT.

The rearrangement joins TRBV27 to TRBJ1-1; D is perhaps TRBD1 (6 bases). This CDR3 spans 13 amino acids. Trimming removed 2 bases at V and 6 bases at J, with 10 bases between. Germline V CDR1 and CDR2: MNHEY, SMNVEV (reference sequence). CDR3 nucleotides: TGTGCCAGCAGTTTAGACAGGAGGGCTGAAGCTTTCTTT. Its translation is CASSLDRRAEAFF.

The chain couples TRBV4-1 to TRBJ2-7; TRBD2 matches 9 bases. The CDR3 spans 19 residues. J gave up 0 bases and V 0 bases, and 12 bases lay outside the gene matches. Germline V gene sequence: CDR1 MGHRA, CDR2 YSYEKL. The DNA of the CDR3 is TGCGCCAGCAGCCAAGAGATTAGCGGGGGCCTCGGACGCTCCTACGAGCAGTACTTC. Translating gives CASSQEISGGLGRSYEQYF.

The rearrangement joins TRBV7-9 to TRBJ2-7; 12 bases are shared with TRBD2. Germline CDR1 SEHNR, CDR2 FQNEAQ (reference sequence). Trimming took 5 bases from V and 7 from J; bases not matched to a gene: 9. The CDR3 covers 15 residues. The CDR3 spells CASSPILAGGREQYF. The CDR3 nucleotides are TGTGCCAGCAGCCCGATACTAGCGGGAGGAAGGGAGCAGTACTTC.